A single sample gave rise to the 8 T cell receptor beta chains below, sequenced in a study of cytomegalovirus exposure and HLA in healthy donors. With 60 Vbeta and 13 Jbeta primers, the PCR was carried out. Clones were read by immunoSEQ multiplex PCR, and TCRdb kept only the in-frame ones, dropping some. The table shows 130,000 to 150,000 clones, with 65% to 85% occurring only once. Sequencing input: PBMCs. Source of these receptors: a male donor in good health and CMV-seronegative.

This rearrangement joins TRBV7-6 to TRBJ1-2, with D possibly TRBD1 on 6 matching bases. Trimming cost V 5 bases and J 0 bases, with 28 bases left between them. The CDR3 has 20 amino acids. CDR1 and CDR2 from the germline V gene are SGHVS and FNYEAQ. In nucleotides, the CDR3 is TGTGCCAGCAGCGATCCTCCGCGGTCGGCTGGGACATCAGCTAACTATGGCTACACCTTC. Protein product: CASSDPPRSAGTSANYGYTF.

This clone came up a few times. V is TRBV7-9 and J is TRBJ2-1, with 8 positions matching TRBD2. Germline values: CDR1 SEHNR, CDR2 FQNEAQ (reference sequence). V lost 3 bases to trimming and J lost 2 bases; unmatched junction nucleotides: 6. CDR3 length equals 16 residues. The CDR3 DNA follows: TGTGCCAGCAGCTTTCCGGGAGGGAGTGCCTACAATGAGCAGTTCTTC. Translated, it gives CASSFPGGSAYNEQFF.

The sample holds a few counts of this clone. J is TRBJ1-3 and V is TRBV6-6; D unclear. There are 13 residues in the CDR3. The V and J ends lost 5 bases and 3 bases respectively, with 8 bases between them. Germline loops: CDR1 MNHNY, CDR2 SVGAGI (reference sequence). The CDR3 bases are TGTGCCAGCAGTCCAATCGGTGGAAACACCATATATTTT. Translation gives CASSPIGGNTIYF.

In DNA, the CDR3 is TGTGCCTGGAGTAAAGTTGCGGGAGGAGAGACCCAGTACTTC. Translation gives CAWSKVAGGETQYF. This rearrangement joins TRBV30 to TRBJ2-5; 8 positions agree with TRBD2. With 2 bases clipped from V and 4 bases from J, the junction kept 6 bases outside the gene matches. The germline V gene has CDR1 GTSNPN and CDR2 SVGIG (reference sequence). This CDR3 comprises 14 residues.

This rearrangement joins TRBV11-2 to TRBJ1-1, with TRBD1 as a possible D gene (6 bases). Between the trimmed V and J ends, which lost 4 bases and 5 bases, there was a span of 17 bases. The CDR3 is made up of 15 amino acids. The germline CDR1 and CDR2 sequences are SGHAT and FQNNGV. The CDR3 sequence: CASSSSPGVGTEAFF. DNA of the CDR3: TGTGCCAGCAGCTCGTCACCAGGGGTGGGGACTGAAGCTTTCTTT.

V gene TRBV11-3 combines with J gene TRBJ2-1; TRBD2 matches 8 bases. Trimming at V came to 4 bases and at J to 3 bases, leaving 5 bases not matched to a gene. This CDR3 has 15 residues. The germline gives CDR1 SGHNT, CDR2 YENEEA. The CDR3 DNA sequence: TGTGCCAGCAGCTCCCTAGCGGGCCTCTACAATGAGCAGTTCTTC. Its translation is CASSSLAGLYNEQFF.

This clone showed up just a few times. This chain connects TRBV11-3 to TRBJ2-1; tentative D call: TRBD2 (6 bases). In germline, CDR1 is SGHNT, CDR2 YENEEA. This CDR3 is 15 amino acids long. Between the trimmed V and J ends, which lost 3 bases and 7 bases, there was a span of 16 bases. The CDR3 DNA reads as TGTGCCAGCAGCTTCCACGGGGGAGAGATTAATGAGCAGTTCTTC. This codes for CASSFHGGEINEQFF.

This chain joins TRBV9 and TRBJ2-7; maybe TRBD1 (7 bases). Germline CDR1 is SGDLS and CDR2 is YYNGEE. The germline V and J ends were trimmed by 0 bases and 2 bases, with 18 bases remaining between them. This CDR3 is built from 17 residues. CDR3 amino acids: CASSVGWAQGGPYEQYF. CDR3 in DNA: TGTGCCAGCAGCGTAGGATGGGCCCAGGGGGGTCCCTACGAGCAGTACTTC.